This T cell receptor (beta chain) derives from a study of beta chain features in type 1 diabetes. Study-level findings and limits: Patients with Type 1 diabetes showed moderately but significantly shorter TCRB CDR3s in all four CD4+ subsets. Sequencing used cDNA, and cells with high TCR expression could therefore be over-represented.

Trimming took 2 bases from V and 0 from J; bases not matched to a gene: 7. This CDR3 has 17 amino acids. Germline-derived CDR1 and CDR2 are MGHRA and YSYEKL. About this clone: Its antigen is not known.

Since all of the isolated RNA was reverse transcribed, expressed TCRB transcripts were what got sequenced. Assay used: immunoSEQ multiplex PCR; TCRdb lists only in-frame clones, some missing. The sample contains over 650,000 clones, over 12% of which appear only once. Sequencing used naive CD4+ T cells from blood. The chain carries TRBV4-1 and TRBJ1-2; 9 bases agree with TRBD1. This sequence was found in a man aged 18-30 years with type 1 diabetes. CDR3 sequence: CASSQRDRATANYGYTF. Written as DNA, the CDR3 is TGCGCCAGCAGCCAACGGGACAGGGCGACGGCTAACTATGGCTACACCTTC.